This section outlines one T cell receptor (beta chain) sequence together with its context. Antigen unknown. Researchers ran the PCR with 60 Vbeta and 13 Jbeta primers. The protocol was immunoSEQ multiplex PCR, while the TCRdb copy is restricted to in-frame clones and leaves out a portion. The table has 65,000 to 90,000 clones, roughly 78% seen once. The data are from a study of cytomegalovirus exposure and HLA in healthy donors. The wider study: Unique TCR beta sequences numbering approximately 120 million came from 150 million to 200 million T cells in an earlier analysis. Study outcomes and limitations: TCR beta V segments were, for the most part, productive about 87% or about 30% of the time in an earlier analysis.

Losses at the gene ends were 5 bases for V and 9 bases for J; bases not matched to a gene: 9. From germline, CDR1 is SNHLY and CDR2 FYNNEI. The CDR3 contains 15 residues. The origin of this receptor is a young man in good health and CMV-seronegative. The sequencing input was PBMCs. The rearrangement joins TRBV2 to TRBJ2-2, with 10 bases matching TRBD1. The CDR3 DNA reads as TGTGCCAGCAGTCTCCGACAGGGGGCTTCCCGGGAGCTGTTTTTT. It specifies CASSLRQGASRELFF.